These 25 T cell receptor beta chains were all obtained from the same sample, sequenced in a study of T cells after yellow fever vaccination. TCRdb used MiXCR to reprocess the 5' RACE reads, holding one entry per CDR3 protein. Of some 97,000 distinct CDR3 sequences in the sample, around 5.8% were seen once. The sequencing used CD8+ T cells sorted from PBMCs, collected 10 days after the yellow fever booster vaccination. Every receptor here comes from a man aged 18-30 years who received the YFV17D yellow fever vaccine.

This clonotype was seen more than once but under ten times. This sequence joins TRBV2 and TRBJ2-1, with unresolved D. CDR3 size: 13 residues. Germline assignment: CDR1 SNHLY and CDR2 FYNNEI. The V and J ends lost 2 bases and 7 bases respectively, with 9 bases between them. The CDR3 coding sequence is TGTGCCAGCAGTGAATCAGGAGTGAATGAGCAGTTCTTC. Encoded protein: CASSESGVNEQFF.

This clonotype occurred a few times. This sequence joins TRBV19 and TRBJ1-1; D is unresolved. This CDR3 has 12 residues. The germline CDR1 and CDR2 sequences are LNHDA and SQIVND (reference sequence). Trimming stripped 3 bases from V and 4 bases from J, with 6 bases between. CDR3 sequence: CASSISATEAFF. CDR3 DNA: TGTGCCAGTAGTATCTCTGCCACTGAAGCTTTCTTT.

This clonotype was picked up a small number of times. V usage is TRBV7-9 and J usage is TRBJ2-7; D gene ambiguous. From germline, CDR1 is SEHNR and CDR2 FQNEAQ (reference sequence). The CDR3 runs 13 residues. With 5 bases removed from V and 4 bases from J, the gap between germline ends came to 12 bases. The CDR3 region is CASSLRNQYEQYV. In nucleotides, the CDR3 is TGTGCCAGCAGCCTAAGAAACCAGTACGAGCAGTACGTC.

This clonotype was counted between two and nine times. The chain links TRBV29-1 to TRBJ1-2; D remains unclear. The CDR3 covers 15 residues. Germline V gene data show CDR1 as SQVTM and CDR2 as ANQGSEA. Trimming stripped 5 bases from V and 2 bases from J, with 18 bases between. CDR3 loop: CSVTTGLGLNYGYTF. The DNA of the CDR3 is TGCAGCGTTACTACCGGATTAGGGTTAAACTATGGCTACACCTTC. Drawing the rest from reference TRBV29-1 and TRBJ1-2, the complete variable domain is SAVISQKPSRDICQRGTSLTIQCQVDSQVTMMFWYRQQPGQSLTLIATANQGSEATYESGFVIDKFPISRPNLTFSTLTVSNMSPEDSSIYLCSVTTGLGLNYGYTFGSGTRLTVV.

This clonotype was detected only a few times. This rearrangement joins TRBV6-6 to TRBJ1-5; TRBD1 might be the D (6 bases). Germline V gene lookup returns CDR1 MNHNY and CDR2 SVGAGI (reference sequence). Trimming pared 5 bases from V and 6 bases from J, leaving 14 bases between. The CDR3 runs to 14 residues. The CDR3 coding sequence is TGTGCCAGCAGTCTGACAGGCTCGGGTCAGCCCCAGCATTTT. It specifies CASSLTGSGQPQHF.

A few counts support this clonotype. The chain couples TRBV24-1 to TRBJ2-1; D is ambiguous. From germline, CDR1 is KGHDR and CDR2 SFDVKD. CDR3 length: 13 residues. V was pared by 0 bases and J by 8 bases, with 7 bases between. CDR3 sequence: CATSDLIADEQFF. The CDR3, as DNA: TGTGCCACCAGTGATTTGATAGCAGATGAGCAGTTCTTC.

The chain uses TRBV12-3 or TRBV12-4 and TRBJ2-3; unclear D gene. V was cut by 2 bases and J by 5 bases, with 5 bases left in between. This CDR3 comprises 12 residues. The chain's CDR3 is CASSLQIDTQYF. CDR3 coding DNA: TGTGCCAGCAGTTTACAGATAGATACGCAGTATTTT.

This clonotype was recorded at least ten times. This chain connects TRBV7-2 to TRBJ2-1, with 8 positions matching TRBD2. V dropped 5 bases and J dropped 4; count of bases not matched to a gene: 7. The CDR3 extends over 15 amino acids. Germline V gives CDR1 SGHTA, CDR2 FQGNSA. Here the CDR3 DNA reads TGTGCCAGCAGCCCGAGCGGGGGCGGGTACAATGAGCAGTTCTTC. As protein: CASSPSGGGYNEQFF.

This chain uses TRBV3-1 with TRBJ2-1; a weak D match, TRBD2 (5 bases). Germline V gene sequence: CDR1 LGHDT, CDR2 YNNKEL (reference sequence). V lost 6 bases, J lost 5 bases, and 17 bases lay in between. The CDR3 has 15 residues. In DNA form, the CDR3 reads TGTGCCAGCAGTCCCGGACGGGAAAAGGACAATGAGCAGTTCTTC. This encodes CASSPGREKDNEQFF.

CDR3 sequence: CASSPEGGGRDNEQFF. CDR3 nucleotide sequence: TGTGCCAGCTCACCCGAAGGGGGGGGCAGGGACAATGAGCAGTTCTTC. The gene calls are TRBV18 and TRBJ2-1; tentative D call: TRBD2 (7 bases). Germline V lookup: CDR1 KGHSH, CDR2 LQKENI. The V gene lost 3 bases and the J gene lost 5 bases, with 17 bases spanning the gap. The CDR3 is made up of 16 amino acids.

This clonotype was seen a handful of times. This chain's CDR3 is CASSLLYPEAFF. The CDR3 bases are TGTGCCAGCAGCTTATTATACCCTGAAGCTTTCTTT. V and J are TRBV7-9 and TRBJ1-1; D call uncertain. Germline V CDR1 and CDR2: SEHNR, FQNEAQ (reference sequence). The CDR3 runs 12 residues. Trimming pared 2 bases from V and 6 bases from J, leaving 7 bases between.

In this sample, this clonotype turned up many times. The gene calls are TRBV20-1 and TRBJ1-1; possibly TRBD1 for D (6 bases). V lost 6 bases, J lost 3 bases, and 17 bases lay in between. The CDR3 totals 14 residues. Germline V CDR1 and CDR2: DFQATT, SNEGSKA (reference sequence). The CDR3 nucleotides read TGCAGTGCGCGAATGGGGCACAGGGACACTGAAGCTTTCTTT. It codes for CSARMGHRDTEAFF.

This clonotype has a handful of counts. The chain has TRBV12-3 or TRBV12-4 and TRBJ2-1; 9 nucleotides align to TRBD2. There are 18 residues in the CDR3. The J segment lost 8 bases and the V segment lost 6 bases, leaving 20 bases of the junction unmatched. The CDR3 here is CASSSNLGERGVPYEQFF. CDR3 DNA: TGTGCCAGCAGCTCAAACTTGGGTGAGCGGGGGGTACCTTATGAGCAGTTCTTC.

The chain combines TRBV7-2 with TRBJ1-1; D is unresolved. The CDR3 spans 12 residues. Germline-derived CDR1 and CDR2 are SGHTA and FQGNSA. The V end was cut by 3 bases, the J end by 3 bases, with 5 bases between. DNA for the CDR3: TGTGCCAGCAGCTTCGGGGACACTGAAGCTTTCTTT. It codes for CASSFGDTEAFF.

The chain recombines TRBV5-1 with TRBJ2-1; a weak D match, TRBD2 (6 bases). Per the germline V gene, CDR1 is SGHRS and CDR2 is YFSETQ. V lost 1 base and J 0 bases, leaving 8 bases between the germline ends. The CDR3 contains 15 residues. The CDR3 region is CASSLRGGSYNEQFF. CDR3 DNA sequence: TGCGCCAGCAGCTTGCGGGGAGGCTCCTACAATGAGCAGTTCTTC.

CDR3 loop: CASSFPGGDEQFF. Written as DNA, the CDR3 is TGTGCCAGCAGCTTTCCAGGGGGTGATGAGCAGTTCTTC. The chain carries TRBV7-2 and TRBJ2-1, with 7 bases identical to TRBD1. Germline V lookup: CDR1 SGHTA, CDR2 FQGNSA. The CDR3 extends over 13 amino acids. J gave up 8 bases and V 3 bases, and 4 bases lay outside the gene matches.

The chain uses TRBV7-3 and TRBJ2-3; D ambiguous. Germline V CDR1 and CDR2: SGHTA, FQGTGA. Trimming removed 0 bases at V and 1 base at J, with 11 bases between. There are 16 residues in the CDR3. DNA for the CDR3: TGTGCCAGCAGCTTAACAGGTCTGGACCGCACAGATACGCAGTATTTT. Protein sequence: CASSLTGLDRTDTQYF.

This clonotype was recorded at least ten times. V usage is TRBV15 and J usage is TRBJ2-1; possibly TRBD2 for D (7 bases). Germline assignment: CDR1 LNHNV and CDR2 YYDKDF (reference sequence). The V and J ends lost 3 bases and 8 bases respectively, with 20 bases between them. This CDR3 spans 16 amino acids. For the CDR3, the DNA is TGTGCCACCAGCAGCTTTACCGGGACGGGGGGCGATGAGCAGTTCTTC. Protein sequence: CATSSFTGTGGDEQFF. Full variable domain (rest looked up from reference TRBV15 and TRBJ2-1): DAMVIQNPRYQVTQFGKPVTLSCSQTLNHNVMYWYQQKSSQAPKLLFHYYDKDFNNEADTPDNFQSRRPNTSFCFLDIRSPGLGDTAMYLCATSSFTGTGGDEQFFGPGTRLTVL.

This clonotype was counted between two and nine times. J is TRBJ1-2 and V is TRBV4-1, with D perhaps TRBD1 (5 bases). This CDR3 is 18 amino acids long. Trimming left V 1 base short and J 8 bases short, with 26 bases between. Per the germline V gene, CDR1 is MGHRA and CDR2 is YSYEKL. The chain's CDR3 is CASSQGVTTTVGLRGYTF. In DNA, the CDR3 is TGCGCCAGCAGCCAAGGGGTGACAACAACAGTGGGACTACGGGGCTACACCTTC.

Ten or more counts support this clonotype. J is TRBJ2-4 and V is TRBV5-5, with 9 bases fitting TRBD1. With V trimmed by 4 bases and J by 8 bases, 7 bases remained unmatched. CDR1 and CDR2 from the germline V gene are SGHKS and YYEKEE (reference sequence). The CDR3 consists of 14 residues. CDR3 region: CASSPGQGNDIQYF. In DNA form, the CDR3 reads TGTGCCAGCAGCCCCGGACAGGGGAATGACATTCAGTACTTC.

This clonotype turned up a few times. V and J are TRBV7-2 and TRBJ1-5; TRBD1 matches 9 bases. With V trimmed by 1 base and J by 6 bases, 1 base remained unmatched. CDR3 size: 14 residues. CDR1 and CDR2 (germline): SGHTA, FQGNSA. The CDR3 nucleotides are TGTGCCAGCAGCTTAGGGACAGGGGTTCAGCCCCAGCATTTT. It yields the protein CASSLGTGVQPQHF.

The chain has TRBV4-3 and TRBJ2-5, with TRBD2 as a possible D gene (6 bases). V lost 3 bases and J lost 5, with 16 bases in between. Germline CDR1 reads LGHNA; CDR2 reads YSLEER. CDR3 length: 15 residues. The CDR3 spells CASSHAWGVQETQYF. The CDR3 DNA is TGCGCCAGCAGCCACGCCTGGGGGGTACAGGAGACCCAGTACTTC.

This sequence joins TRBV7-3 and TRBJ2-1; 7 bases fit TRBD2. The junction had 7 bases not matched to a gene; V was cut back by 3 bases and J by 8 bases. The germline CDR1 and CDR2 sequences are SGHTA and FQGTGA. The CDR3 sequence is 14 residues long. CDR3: CASSLGLSGDEQFF. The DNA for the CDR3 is TGTGCCAGCAGCTTGGGACTAAGCGGGGATGAGCAGTTCTTC.

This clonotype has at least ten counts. The CDR3 here is CASSFGGGINEQFF. The DNA of the CDR3 is TGTGCCAGCAGTTTCGGCGGGGGGATCAATGAGCAGTTCTTC. This chain connects TRBV12-3 or TRBV12-4 to TRBJ2-1; 8 positions agree with TRBD2. V lost 3 bases and J lost 6; bases outside the gene matches: 4. The CDR3 loop spans 14 amino acids.

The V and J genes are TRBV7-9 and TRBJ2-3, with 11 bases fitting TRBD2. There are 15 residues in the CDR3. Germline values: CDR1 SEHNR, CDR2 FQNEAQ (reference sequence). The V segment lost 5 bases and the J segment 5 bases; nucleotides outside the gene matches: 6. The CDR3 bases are TGTGCCAGCAGCCTACTTAGCGGGGGGGGAGATACGCAGTATTTT. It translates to CASSLLSGGGDTQYF.